A selection of T cell receptor beta chains follows, all from one sample in a study of shared clonotypes between healthy human individuals. Here immunoSEQ multiplex PCR was the method, and the copy in TCRdb shows in-frame clones only, minus some. The sample holds more than 2,000,000 clones; around nine tenths are singletons and the top ten take around 0.14%. The specimen was naive CD4+ T cells sorted from blood. The receptors originated from a young man in good health. The CDR3 runs from the conserved cysteine through the conserved F or W. Each record gives: V gene, D gene, J gene, CDR3 length, clone size, CDR3 DNA, CDR3 protein. The D gene is left open where the match is weak. Clone size is given for some rows only: seen once, a few or many times, or a class if the clone is expanded.

v_call: TRBV7-2
d_call: .
j_call: TRBJ1-6
cdr3_length: 18
clone_size: .
cdr3_nt: TGTGCCAGCAGCTTAAGGGGCAGGGCGAGCTCCTATAATTCACCCCTCCACTTT
cdr3_aa: CASSLRGRASSYNSPLHF

v_call: TRBV7-2
d_call: TRBD1
j_call: TRBJ1-2
cdr3_length: 14
clone_size: .
cdr3_nt: TGTGCCAGCAGCTTAGCGAGACAGGGTGATGGCTACACCTTC
cdr3_aa: CASSLARQGDGYTF

v_call: TRBV4-2
d_call: .
j_call: TRBJ2-7
cdr3_length: 15
clone_size: .
cdr3_nt: TGTGCCAGCAGCCAAGACTGGGCAGGACCTTACGAGCAGTACTTC
cdr3_aa: CASSQDWAGPYEQYF

v_call: TRBV11-3
d_call: .
j_call: TRBJ2-1
cdr3_length: 20
clone_size: .
cdr3_nt: TGTGCCAGCAGCTTAGGCTCGCAGAGGGGGGCCAGCGCCCGAATCAATGAGCAGTTCTTC
cdr3_aa: CASSLGSQRGASARINEQFF

v_call: TRBV29-1
d_call: .
j_call: TRBJ1-1
cdr3_length: 12
clone_size: .
cdr3_nt: TGCAGCGTTGAGGGATTGAACACTGAAGCTTTCTTT
cdr3_aa: CSVEGLNTEAFF

v_call: TRBV6-5
d_call: .
j_call: TRBJ1-5
cdr3_length: 13
clone_size: once
cdr3_nt: TGTGCCAGCAGTTACTCGAAGGGACAGCCCCAGCATTTT
cdr3_aa: CASSYSKGQPQHF

v_call: TRBV5-1
d_call: TRBD1
j_call: TRBJ1-1
cdr3_length: 14
clone_size: once
cdr3_nt: TGCGCCAGCAGCCCGGGACAGCCTAACACTGAAGCTTTCTTT
cdr3_aa: CASSPGQPNTEAFF

v_call: TRBV5-4
d_call: .
j_call: TRBJ1-3
cdr3_length: 16
clone_size: .
cdr3_nt: TGTGCCAGCAGCTTCGGCCAAGGCATTGGTAGAAACACCATATATTTT
cdr3_aa: CASSFGQGIGRNTIYF

v_call: TRBV27
d_call: .
j_call: TRBJ2-7
cdr3_length: 13
clone_size: .
cdr3_nt: TGTGCCAGCAGTTTATCTGGGGTCCACGAGCAGTACTTC
cdr3_aa: CASSLSGVHEQYF

v_call: TRBV19
d_call: .
j_call: TRBJ2-2
cdr3_length: 14
clone_size: .
cdr3_nt: TGTGCCAGCCAAACCGGGACTCCGACCGGGGAGCTGTTTTTT
cdr3_aa: CASQTGTPTGELFF

v_call: TRBV6-5
d_call: TRBD2
j_call: TRBJ2-3
cdr3_length: 15
clone_size: .
cdr3_nt: TGTGCCAGCAGGCTTAGCGGGGGGGCTCGAGATACGCAGTATTTT
cdr3_aa: CASRLSGGARDTQYF

v_call: TRBV5-6
d_call: .
j_call: TRBJ1-1
cdr3_length: 15
clone_size: .
cdr3_nt: TGTGCCAGCAGCTTCAGGTCACTTGTAAACACTGAAGCTTTCTTT
cdr3_aa: CASSFRSLVNTEAFF

v_call: TRBV5-4
d_call: .
j_call: TRBJ2-1
cdr3_length: 13
clone_size: few
cdr3_nt: TGTGCCAGCAGCTCCACCCATGGTAATGAGCAGTTCTTC
cdr3_aa: CASSSTHGNEQFF

v_call: TRBV5-4
d_call: .
j_call: TRBJ2-5
cdr3_length: 12
clone_size: .
cdr3_nt: TGTGCCAGCAGCCTCCTCCAAGAGACCCAGTACTTC
cdr3_aa: CASSLLQETQYF

v_call: TRBV7-9
d_call: .
j_call: TRBJ2-1
cdr3_length: 16
clone_size: .
cdr3_nt: TGTGCCAGCAGCCCAGGGACGGTCTTTACCTACAATGAGCAGTTCTTC
cdr3_aa: CASSPGTVFTYNEQFF

v_call: TRBV28
d_call: .
j_call: TRBJ2-6
cdr3_length: 15
clone_size: .
cdr3_nt: TGTGCCAGCAGTGTACAGCTTTCTGGGGCCAACGTCCTGACTTTC
cdr3_aa: CASSVQLSGANVLTF

v_call: TRBV5-4
d_call: TRBD2
j_call: TRBJ2-3
cdr3_length: 16
clone_size: .
cdr3_nt: TGTGCCAGCAGGGGTAGCGGGGGGGCGGACACAGATACGCAGTATTTT
cdr3_aa: CASRGSGGADTDTQYF

v_call: TRBV15
d_call: .
j_call: TRBJ1-2
cdr3_length: 16
clone_size: .
cdr3_nt: TGTGCCACGGACCCTGTGGAACATTCAGCTAACTATGGCTACACCTTC
cdr3_aa: CATDPVEHSANYGYTF

v_call: TRBV5-1
d_call: TRBD2
j_call: TRBJ2-5
cdr3_length: 16
clone_size: .
cdr3_nt: TGCGCCAGCAGCTTGGCCGTAGCGGGAGGGAAAGAGACCCAGTACTTC
cdr3_aa: CASSLAVAGGKETQYF

v_call: TRBV18
d_call: .
j_call: TRBJ2-5
cdr3_length: 14
clone_size: .
cdr3_nt: TGTGCCAGCTCACCCCAGGTCCTCCAAGAGACCCAGTACTTC
cdr3_aa: CASSPQVLQETQYF

v_call: TRBV5-1
d_call: .
j_call: TRBJ2-3
cdr3_length: 15
clone_size: .
cdr3_nt: TGCGCCAGCAGCAAAGAGGCACGCTTCACAGATACGCAGTATTTT
cdr3_aa: CASSKEARFTDTQYF

v_call: TRBV7-9
d_call: .
j_call: TRBJ1-6
cdr3_length: 15
clone_size: once
cdr3_nt: TGTGCCAGCAGCTTAAGGGATAGAGATAATTCACCCCTCCACTTT
cdr3_aa: CASSLRDRDNSPLHF

v_call: TRBV7-2
d_call: .
j_call: TRBJ2-3
cdr3_length: 12
clone_size: .
cdr3_nt: TGTGCCAGCAGCCCCTCGACATACGTGCAGTATTTT
cdr3_aa: CASSPSTYVQYF

v_call: TRBV5-1
d_call: TRBD1
j_call: TRBJ2-2
cdr3_length: 15
clone_size: .
cdr3_nt: TGCGCCAGCAGCTTTGGTGGACAGGGGACCGGGGAGCTGTTTTTT
cdr3_aa: CASSFGGQGTGELFF

v_call: TRBV27
d_call: .
j_call: TRBJ2-1
cdr3_length: 15
clone_size: .
cdr3_nt: TGTGCCAGCACTAAAGGGGGGAGCTCCTACAATGAGCAGTTCTTC
cdr3_aa: CASTKGGSSYNEQFF

v_call: TRBV9
d_call: .
j_call: TRBJ2-7
cdr3_length: 14
clone_size: once
cdr3_nt: TGTGCCAGCAGCGCTGGGACGGCCCAAGGAAAGCAGTACTTC
cdr3_aa: CASSAGTAQGKQYF

v_call: TRBV11-3
d_call: TRBD2
j_call: TRBJ2-3
cdr3_length: 15
clone_size: .
cdr3_nt: TGTGCCAGCAGCCGCAGACTAGCGGGCCAAGATACGCAGTATTTT
cdr3_aa: CASSRRLAGQDTQYF

v_call: TRBV12-5
d_call: .
j_call: TRBJ1-1
cdr3_length: 12
clone_size: .
cdr3_nt: TGTGCTAGTGGTTTAGAAAGCACTGAAGCTTTCTTT
cdr3_aa: CASGLESTEAFF

v_call: TRBV5-4
d_call: .
j_call: TRBJ1-2
cdr3_length: 15
clone_size: .
cdr3_nt: TGTGCCAGCAGCTTGGCTGCCCGGGAGGGCTATGGCTACACCTTC
cdr3_aa: CASSLAAREGYGYTF